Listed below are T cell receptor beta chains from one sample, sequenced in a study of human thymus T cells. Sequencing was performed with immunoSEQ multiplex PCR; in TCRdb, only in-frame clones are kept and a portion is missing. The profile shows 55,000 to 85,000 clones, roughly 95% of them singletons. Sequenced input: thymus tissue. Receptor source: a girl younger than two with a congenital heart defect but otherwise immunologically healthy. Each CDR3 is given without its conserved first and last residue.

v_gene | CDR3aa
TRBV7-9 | ASSLEAGKPNSPLH
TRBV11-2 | ASSTTYYGYT
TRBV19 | ASSIRPGTTYGYT
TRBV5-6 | ASSLKRPFPGEQY
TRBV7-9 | ASSSILAGEETQY
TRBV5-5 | ASSSWPVDTQY
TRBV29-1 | SLREGKSGYT
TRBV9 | ASSGLWWGNQPQH
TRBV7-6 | ASSSPGQGANNEQF
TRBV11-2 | ASSEAPLRDIRPEAF
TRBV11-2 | ASSRHRRRLEAF
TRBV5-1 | ASSLARGNEQF
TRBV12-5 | ASGTGQGNTEAF
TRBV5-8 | ASSLGKEYNEQF
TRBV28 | ASSLPGQNPNNEQF
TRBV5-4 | ASSLGGHPPPDTQY
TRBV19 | ASTASWGQGDGNYGYT
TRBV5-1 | ASSLVGPTDTQY
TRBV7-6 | ASSLEPRGPRDEQY
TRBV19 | ASSRRDTSDRRYGYT
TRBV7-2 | ASSPGPLGADTQY
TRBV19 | ASRTGNNEQF
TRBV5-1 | ASSLGTRAGNEQF
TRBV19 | ASSIDRRRRALHNEQF
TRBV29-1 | SVESVIEAF
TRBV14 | ASSQFIPRQGGAETQY
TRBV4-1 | ASSQDKAGDEVEQF
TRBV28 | ASSPISTGNYGYT
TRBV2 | AGLDPNTGELF
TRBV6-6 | ASSYWERGANEKLF
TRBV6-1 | ASGTFYEQY
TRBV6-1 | ASVTGFLSYEQY
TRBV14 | ASSQVTRANGNEQF
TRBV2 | ATRKTSATYEQY
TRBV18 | ASSPPGLAGGSSYEQY
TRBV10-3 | AISEPHNPGEAF
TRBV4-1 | ASRPTGPIITYEQY
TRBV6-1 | ASSEWKGGTGVYKPQH
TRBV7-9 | ASSLVGAGATEAF
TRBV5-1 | ASSPPQGSTDTQY
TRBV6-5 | ASRKMASAADTQY